Described below is a single T cell receptor (beta chain) sequence and its context. The antigen is unknown. This sample is drawn from a study of T cell repertoires in ileal Crohn's disease. Study-wide background: Patients had a median roughly 8-year disease duration, and less than 40% were active smokers. From the surgical specimen's inflamed ileum, biopsies were taken as M0.

As to time point: inflamed ileum from the surgical specimen. Overall study findings and caveats: Clonality above 26.8% at surgery always came with endoscopic recurrence. Mucosal expansions were suggested to be mainly CD8 T cells.

V shed 6 bases and J shed 0 bases, with 14 bases lying between them. There are 16 residues in the CDR3. The germline V gene has CDR1 KGHSH and CDR2 LQKENI. The protocol was immunoSEQ multiplex PCR, while the TCRdb copy is restricted to in-frame clones and leaves out a portion. The sample lists some 6,000 clones; 80% were seen once. This chain links TRBV18 with TRBJ1-4; D is undetermined. The source material was ileal tissue. The sequence was collected from an adult with Crohn's disease. CDR3 coding DNA: TGTGCCAGCTCGACCCTGGGAGCAACAACTAATGAAAAACTGTTTTTT. Protein: CASSTLGATTNEKLFF.